This TCR beta chain was captured in a study of blood T cell repertoires in COVID-19. At the level of the study: There were acute and convalescent COVID-19 samples, and they came from the United States, Italy and Spain. PBMCs, B-cell-depleted T cells, or T cells provided the cDNA or gDNA that made up the material.

CDR3 size: 16 residues. Per germline, CDR1 LGHDT and CDR2 YNNKEL (reference sequence). V lost 4 bases, J lost 5 bases, and 8 bases stayed unmatched. As originally analysed: Estimation of nucleated cell counts was performed using reference gene primer amplification. Using immunoSEQ multiplex PCR, the repertoire was profiled, and TCRdb retains in-frame clones only, with some absent. The DNA was the basis for D and trimming; V, J and clone size are from that table. This table holds 150,000 or so clones, roughly 88% found once. It was within 2 weeks before study entry that exposed participants met a COVID-19 case.

This TCR was recovered from a man between 65 and 80 years old who had been exposed to COVID-19. The source material was PBMCs or T cells enriched from blood (not recorded which). V usage is TRBV3-1 (or the pseudogene TRBV3-2) and J usage is TRBJ2-2; TRBD1 agrees at 9 bases. The CDR3 nucleotides are TGTGCCAGCAGCCCATCCGGGACAGGGAGGACCGGGGAGCTGTTTTTT. It codes for CASSPSGTGRTGELFF.